Following are 30 T cell receptor beta chains from one sample sequenced in a study of monozygotic twins with inflammatory bowel disease. For each CDR3 protein, TCRdb gives one entry from its re-call of the 5' RACE reads, without DNA. The sample data list approximately 200,000 distinct CDR3 sequences. Sequenced input: blood. All receptors come from a human donor with ulcerative colitis or Crohn's disease, or a healthy co-twin of an affected twin (not recorded which).

The chain links TRBV5-1 to TRBJ2-5; TCRdb's D call of TRBD1 is untestable without DNA. The CDR3 is 15 amino acids. The V gene's germline CDR1 is SGHRS and CDR2 YFSETQ. The CDR3 here is CASSLRGQGLETQYF.

This chain connects TRBV27 to TRBJ1-2. There are 15 residues in the CDR3. Germline V CDR1 and CDR2: MNHEY, SMNVEV (reference sequence). CDR3 in amino acids: CASSFGVGGFNGYTF.

This CDR3 is CSASGPGLGDTQYF. The V gene is TRBV20-1, the J gene TRBJ2-3; TCRdb returns TRBD1, unconfirmable since there is no DNA. CDR3 size: 14 residues. Germline V gene data show CDR1 as DFQATT and CDR2 as SNEGSKA (reference sequence).

The chain joins TRBV7-8 to TRBJ2-4. The CDR3 sequence is 11 residues long. CDR1 is SGHVS, CDR2 FQNEAQ, per germline. CDR3 region: CASSLTHIQYF. The whole variable domain, filled in from reference TRBV7-8 and TRBJ2-4, reads GAGVSQSPRYKVAKRGQDVALRCDPISGHVSLFWYQQALGQGPEFLTYFQNEAQLDKSGLPSDRFFAERPEGSVSTLKIQRTQQEDSAVYLCASSLTHIQYFGAGTRLSVL.

V gene TRBV20-1 combines with J gene TRBJ2-1. The germline gives CDR1 DFQATT, CDR2 SNEGSKA (reference sequence). The CDR3 is made up of 15 amino acids. CDR3 protein: CSAQRLADSYNEQFF.

The chain combines TRBV15 with TRBJ1-5; TCRdb designates TRBD1, a call that cannot be tested without DNA. The CDR3 runs 16 residues. Germline assignment: CDR1 LNHNV and CDR2 YYDKDF (reference sequence). The CDR3 reads CATSRGGDRGLQPQHF.

The rearrangement joins TRBV3-1 to TRBJ1-6; as DNA is missing, the TRBD1 call by TCRdb cannot be tested. From germline, CDR1 is LGHDT and CDR2 YNNKEL (reference sequence). The CDR3 consists of 14 residues. CDR3 loop: CASSQEGVNSPLHF.

The V and J genes are TRBV7-2 and TRBJ1-6; the TCRdb call, TRBD1, lacks DNA for checking. The germline V gene has CDR1 SGHTA and CDR2 FQGNSA. This CDR3 spans 14 amino acids. CDR3 sequence reads: CASCPGEFLPPLHF.

The chain employs TRBV29-1 and TRBJ1-1; checking the TCRdb D call of TRBD1 is not possible without DNA. Germline V gene lookup returns CDR1 SQVTM and CDR2 ANQGSEA. The CDR3 length is 13 residues. CDR3 residues: CSVGDSYNTEAFF.

The chain couples TRBV12-3 or TRBV12-4 to TRBJ1-3; with no DNA, the TCRdb D assignment of TRBD1 cannot be verified. The CDR3 consists of 15 residues. This CDR3 is CASSTGDYSGNTIYF.

This chain's CDR3 is CSVDKGQGYEQYF. This rearrangement joins TRBV29-1 to TRBJ2-7; TCRdb's D call of TRBD1 is untestable without DNA. CDR3 length: 13 residues. The germline gives CDR1 SQVTM, CDR2 ANQGSEA.

V and J are TRBV28 and TRBJ1-6; TCRdb's D call of TRBD1 is untestable without DNA. CDR1 and CDR2 from the germline V gene are MDHEN and SYDVKM. The CDR3 sequence is 12 residues long. This CDR3 reads CASSPGYSPLHF.

The chain recombines TRBV12-3 or TRBV12-4 with TRBJ1-1; lacking DNA, the TRBD1 call made by TCRdb goes unchecked. The CDR3 length is 15 residues. The CDR3 loop is CASSLGQGRSAEAFF.

The chain is built from TRBV20-1 and TRBJ1-6; TCRdb's D gene call, TRBD1, goes unchecked for lack of DNA. The CDR3 is made up of 13 amino acids. CDR1 and CDR2 (germline): DFQATT, SNEGSKA (reference sequence). This CDR3 reads CGFRTGNNSPLHF.

The chain is built from TRBV7-2 and TRBJ1-6. This CDR3 spans 15 amino acids. Germline CDR1 reads SGHTA; CDR2 reads FQGNSA. The CDR3 sequence: CASSLEVLPNSPLHF.

The V gene is TRBV2, the J gene TRBJ1-1. The CDR3 extends over 13 amino acids. CDR1 and CDR2 from the germline V gene are SNHLY and FYNNEI. CDR3 residues: CASSGALNTEAFF.

The chain is built from TRBV5-1 and TRBJ2-1; TCRdb's D gene call, TRBD2, goes unchecked for lack of DNA. Germline values: CDR1 SGHRS, CDR2 YFSETQ. The CDR3 contains 20 residues. The CDR3 sequence: CASSQPRSPAGGRIYNEQFF.

J is TRBJ2-5 and V is TRBV19; the D gene TCRdb calls, TRBD1, cannot be checked with no DNA. Looked up from germline, CDR1 is LNHDA and CDR2 is SQIVND (reference sequence). The CDR3 consists of 13 residues. This CDR3 is CASSLREKETQYF.

This chain connects TRBV20-1 to TRBJ1-5; the TCRdb call, TRBD1, lacks DNA for checking. The CDR3 covers 13 residues. Germline CDR1 and CDR2: DFQATT and SNEGSKA (reference sequence). CDR3 loop: CSASDRVGQPQHF.

This chain uses TRBV20-1 with TRBJ2-5; TCRdb's assignment of TRBD2 cannot be checked, as there is no DNA. Germline V lookup: CDR1 DFQATT, CDR2 SNEGSKA (reference sequence). This CDR3 is built from 17 residues. The CDR3 reads CSAPGPYLPRAAETQYF.

The rearrangement uses TRBV20-1 and TRBJ2-2; TCRdb's D call of TRBD1 is untestable without DNA. The CDR3 is 16 amino acids. Germline lookup yields CDR1 DFQATT and CDR2 SNEGSKA (reference sequence). CDR3: CSARDPRTGDTGELFF.

V is TRBV2 and J is TRBJ1-5. The CDR3 has 13 amino acids. CDR1 and CDR2 (germline): SNHLY, FYNNEI. This chain's CDR3 is CASSDTDDQPQHF.

V gene TRBV29-1 combines with J gene TRBJ1-1. The germline CDR1 and CDR2 sequences are SQVTM and ANQGSEA. This CDR3 is 13 amino acids long. CDR3 amino acids: CSVERDRNTEAFF. The entire variable domain, with the rest obtained from reference TRBV29-1 and TRBJ1-1, is as follows: SAVISQKPSRDICQRGTSLTIQCQVDSQVTMMFWYRQQPGQSLTLIATANQGSEATYESGFVIDKFPISRPNLTFSTLTVSNMSPEDSSIYLCSVERDRNTEAFFGQGTRLTVV.

CDR3 in amino acids: CASSKLAGSSYNEQFF. The chain carries TRBV7-9 and TRBJ2-1; TCRdb names TRBD2, which stays unverified in the absence of DNA. The length of the CDR3 is 16 residues. The germline V gene has CDR1 SEHNR and CDR2 FQNEAQ (reference sequence).

The rearrangement uses TRBV3-1 and TRBJ1-1; as DNA is missing, the TRBD1 call by TCRdb cannot be tested. This CDR3 region has 13 residues. Germline CDR1 reads LGHDT; CDR2 reads YNNKEL (reference sequence). The CDR3 here is CASSQTGGGEAFF.

The rearrangement joins TRBV12-3 or TRBV12-4 to TRBJ1-1. The CDR3 is made up of 16 amino acids. Here the CDR3 reads CASTHRDLGGGTEAFF.

The V call is TRBV12-3 or TRBV12-4, the J call TRBJ1-1. This CDR3 contains 16 residues. The chain's CDR3 is CASSLGRGGSNSEAFF.

The chain combines TRBV5-5 with TRBJ1-5; no DNA is available, so the TRBD1 call from TCRdb remains unchecked. This CDR3 has 17 residues. The germline CDR1 and CDR2 sequences are SGHKS and YYEKEE (reference sequence). This chain's CDR3 is CASSLAPTAYSNQPQHF.

The genes are TRBV12-3 or TRBV12-4 and TRBJ2-5; TCRdb lists TRBD2, though no DNA is available to test this call. This CDR3 region has 13 residues. CDR3 protein: CASTSSGGETQYF.

This sequence joins TRBV5-4 and TRBJ1-1. Germline V gene lookup returns CDR1 SGHNT and CDR2 YYREEE (reference sequence). This CDR3 has 13 residues. CDR3 sequence reads: CASSPRGYAEAFF.